One sample yielded the 18 T cell receptor beta chains listed below, sequenced in a study of circulating tumor DNA in untreated peripheral T-cell lymphoma. The assay was immunoSEQ multiplex PCR, and TCRdb's table has in-frame clones only and misses some. The sample comprises over 7,000 clones, about 75% of which are singletons, and about 15% rests with the top ten. The specimen was tumor tissue. All receptors come from a human donor with peripheral T-cell lymphoma.

The V gene is TRBV19, the J gene TRBJ1-1; maybe TRBD1 (5 bases). Germline V gene sequence: CDR1 LNHDA, CDR2 SQIVND (reference sequence). The germline V and J ends were trimmed by 5 bases and 2 bases, with 12 bases remaining between them. The CDR3 has 14 amino acids. The CDR3, as DNA: TGTGCCAGTAGTGTAATCACAGGAAACACTGAAGCTTTCTTT. Its translation is CASSVITGNTEAFF.

The rearrangement joins TRBV5-1 to TRBJ2-5, with TRBD1 matching 9 bases. The V segment lost 2 bases and the J segment 4 bases; nucleotides outside the gene matches: 9. The germline V gene has CDR1 SGHRS and CDR2 YFSETQ. This CDR3 region has 16 residues. The chain's CDR3 is CASSFNNRGRGETQYF. The CDR3 bases are TGCGCCAGCAGCTTCAACAACAGGGGGCGGGGAGAGACCCAGTACTTC.

This clone was detected a few times. The chain has TRBV19 and TRBJ2-1, with D uncertain. Looked up from germline, CDR1 is LNHDA and CDR2 is SQIVND (reference sequence). There are 12 residues in the CDR3. Trimming cost V 3 bases and J 7 bases, with 7 bases left between them. Written as DNA, the CDR3 is TGTGCCAGTAGTATGATGGGGAATGAGCAGTTCTTC. The encoded protein is CASSMMGNEQFF.

This clone turned up a few times. The chain employs TRBV12-5 and TRBJ1-2, with no clear D. This CDR3 has 13 amino acids. From germline, CDR1 is LGHNT and CDR2 FRNRAP. Trimming took 6 bases from V and 4 from J, leaving 12 bases between them. The CDR3 sequence: CASGKESSYGYTF. CDR3 in DNA: TGTGCTAGTGGAAAGGAGAGCTCCTATGGCTACACCTTC.

This chain joins TRBV28 and TRBJ1-4; unclear D gene. Germline-derived CDR1 and CDR2 are MDHEN and SYDVKM. This CDR3 contains 12 residues. The V gene lost 6 bases and the J gene lost 7 bases, with 9 bases spanning the gap. In DNA, the CDR3 is TGTGCCAGCAGCCGTATGGGTGAAAAACTGTTTTTT. The encoded protein is CASSRMGEKLFF.

This chain joins TRBV28 and TRBJ1-1; TRBD1 is a possible D gene (5 bases). The CDR3 length is 14 residues. V lost 5 bases and J 6 bases, leaving 16 bases between the germline ends. Per the germline V gene, CDR1 is MDHEN and CDR2 is SYDVKM. The CDR3 DNA follows: TGTGCCAGCAGTCCAAGGGGAAGCGGTCCTGAAGCTTTCTTT. This gives the protein CASSPRGSGPEAFF.

The sample holds one count of this clone. The rearrangement links TRBV18 to TRBJ2-7, with TRBD1 matching over 10 bases. J was trimmed by 0 bases and V by 4 bases; bases with no gene match: 3. Germline CDR1 reads KGHSH; CDR2 reads LQKENI. CDR3 length: 15 amino acids. In DNA, the CDR3 is TGTGCCAGCTCACTCGGACAGGGGGGCTCCTACGAGCAGTACTTC. Its protein is CASSLGQGGSYEQYF.

This clone has a handful of counts. The chain is built from TRBV18 and TRBJ2-1; 9 bases are a match to TRBD1. Trimming cost V 2 bases and J 6 bases; bases outside gene matches: 8. Germline CDR1 KGHSH, CDR2 LQKENI. This CDR3 region has 16 residues. CDR3 nucleotide sequence: TGTGCCAGCTCACCAAGGGGACAGGGAGGCGGCAATGAGCAGTTCTTC. Protein product: CASSPRGQGGGNEQFF.

This clone ranks as medium-sized (0.01 to 0.1%). This chain uses TRBV6-8 with TRBJ1-5; perhaps TRBD1 as D (5 bases). The V gene lost 10 bases and the J gene lost 0 bases, with 19 bases spanning the gap. Per the germline V gene, CDR1 is MNHGY and CDR2 is SAAAGT. This CDR3 region has 16 residues. The CDR3 reads CAISGDELYSNQPQHF. The DNA for the CDR3 is TGTGCCATCAGCGGGGACGAGCTCTATAGCAATCAGCCCCAGCATTTT.

The V call is TRBV6-8, the J call TRBJ1-2, with TRBD1 matching over 10 bases. The CDR3 contains 16 residues. V trimming: 0 bases; J trimming: 4 bases; junction bases outside the gene matches: 5. Germline V gene data show CDR1 as MNHGY and CDR2 as SAAAGT. The CDR3 region has the DNA TGTGCCAGCAGTTACTCGAAGGGACAGGGGCCCTATGGCTACACCTTC. Its translation: CASSYSKGQGPYGYTF.

This clone has only one observation. This rearrangement joins TRBV18 to TRBJ1-2; a weak D match, TRBD1 (5 bases). The germline CDR1 and CDR2 sequences are KGHSH and LQKENI. Trimming cost V 2 bases and J 8 bases, with 18 bases left between them. The CDR3 sequence is 15 residues long. The CDR3 protein is CASSPSIGGEEGYTF. CDR3 nucleotides: TGTGCCAGCTCACCATCTATTGGGGGAGAGGAAGGCTACACCTTC.

The rearrangement uses TRBV6-8 and TRBJ2-1; 13 nucleotides match TRBD2. This CDR3 spans 15 amino acids. The V segment lost 2 bases and the J segment 7 bases; nucleotides outside the gene matches: 2. Germline V CDR1 and CDR2: MNHGY, SAAAGT. DNA of the CDR3: TGTGCCAGCAGTTACCAACTAGCGGGAGGGAATGAGCAGTTCTTC. Protein sequence: CASSYQLAGGNEQFF.

This chain joins TRBV25-1 and TRBJ1-4; D gene unclear. Germline V gene lookup returns CDR1 MGHDK and CDR2 SYGVNS. V was cut by 1 base and J by 4 bases, with 10 bases left in between. The CDR3 length is 15 residues. This CDR3 reads CASSEFGENNEKLFF. Here the CDR3 DNA reads TGTGCCAGCAGTGAATTTGGGGAGAATAATGAAAAACTGTTTTTT.

This chain joins TRBV6-1 and TRBJ1-1; 9 bases are shared with TRBD1. The CDR3 extends over 13 amino acids. CDR1 and CDR2 from the germline V gene are MNHNS and SASEGT. The V segment lost 2 bases and the J segment 7 bases; nucleotides outside the gene matches: 2. In DNA form, the CDR3 reads TGTGCCAGCAGTGAACGACAGGGGGTTGAAGCTTTCTTT. Protein: CASSERQGVEAFF.

The chain couples TRBV9 to TRBJ2-1; D possibly corresponds to TRBD1 (6 bases). The CDR3 has 14 amino acids. In germline, CDR1 is SGDLS, CDR2 YYNGEE. V lost 5 bases, J lost 4 bases, and 13 bases lay in between. The CDR3 sequence is CASSMLQGYNEQFF. The CDR3 nucleotides read TGTGCCAGCAGTATGCTACAGGGTTACAATGAGCAGTTCTTC.

This chain connects TRBV18 to TRBJ1-2; the D gene is possibly TRBD1 (5 bases). CDR3 length: 13 residues. The germline V gene encodes CDR1 KGHSH and CDR2 LQKENI. Trimming pared 3 bases from V and 3 bases from J, leaving 8 bases between. The CDR3 coding sequence is TGTGCCAGCTCACCGGGGGGGGACTATGGCTACACCTTC. It translates to CASSPGGDYGYTF.

The V gene is TRBV28, the J gene TRBJ1-1; 8 nucleotides align to TRBD1. CDR1 MDHEN and CDR2 SYDVKM come from the germline V gene. This CDR3 comprises 14 residues. V dropped 5 bases and J dropped 6; count of bases not matched to a gene: 8. The CDR3 region is CASSTQGARAEAFF. CDR3 coding DNA: TGTGCCAGCAGTACGCAGGGGGCGAGGGCTGAAGCTTTCTTT.

The rearrangement uses TRBV11-3 and TRBJ2-6; TRBD1 matches 8 bases. The germline V gene has CDR1 SGHNT and CDR2 YENEEA. The CDR3 length is 20 residues. The V segment lost 1 base and the J segment 2 bases; nucleotides outside the gene matches: 13. The CDR3 DNA sequence: TGTGCCAGCAGCTTAGGGCGTGACAGGGGATTGGGCGCTGGGGCCAACGTCCTGACTTTC. Residues: CASSLGRDRGLGAGANVLTF.